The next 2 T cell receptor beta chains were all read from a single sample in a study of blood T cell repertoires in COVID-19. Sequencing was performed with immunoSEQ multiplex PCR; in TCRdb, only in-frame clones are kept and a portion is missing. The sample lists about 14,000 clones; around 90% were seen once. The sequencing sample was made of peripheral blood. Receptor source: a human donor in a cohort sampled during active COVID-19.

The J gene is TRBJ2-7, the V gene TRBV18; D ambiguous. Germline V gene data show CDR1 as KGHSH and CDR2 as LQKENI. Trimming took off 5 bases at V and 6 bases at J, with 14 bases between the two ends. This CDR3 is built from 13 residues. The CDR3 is CASSSRLDGEQYF. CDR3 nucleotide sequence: TGTGCCAGCTCATCGAGACTCGACGGCGAGCAGTACTTC.

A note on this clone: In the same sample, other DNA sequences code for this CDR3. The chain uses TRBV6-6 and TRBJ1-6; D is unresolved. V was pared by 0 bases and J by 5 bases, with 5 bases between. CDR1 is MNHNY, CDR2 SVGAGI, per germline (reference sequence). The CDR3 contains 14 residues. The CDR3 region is CASSYSEDNSPLHF. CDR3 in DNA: TGTGCCAGCAGTTACTCAGAGGATAATTCACCCCTCCACTTT.